This T cell receptor (beta chain) derives from a study of blood T cell repertoires in COVID-19. Study at large: Nucleic acid was either cDNA or gDNA, and it came from T cells, B-cell-depleted T cells, or PBMCs.

Authors' analysis steps: Reference gene primer amplification yielded estimated nucleated cell counts. Libraries were prepared by immunoSEQ multiplex PCR; TCRdb keeps only in-frame clonotypes and omits some of them. V, J and clone size were drawn from that table, and D and trimming were deduced from the DNA. In the table there are nearly 400,000 clones, roughly nine tenths of which are singletons. Cohorts were based on clinical histories the participants reported. Germline loops: CDR1 MNHEY, CDR2 SVGAGI. The CDR3 length is 14 residues. V lost 7 bases and J 4 bases, leaving 16 bases between the germline ends.

V and J are TRBV6-5 and TRBJ1-2; unclear D gene. Sequenced sample: PBMCs or T cells enriched from blood (not recorded which). The sequence was collected from a woman aged 30 to 39 who had recovered from COVID-19. The CDR3 coding sequence is TGTGCCAGCATCAACGCGGGGTTCCGCTATGGCTACACCTTC. Translated: CASINAGFRYGYTF.